The present TCR beta chain was sequenced within a study of blood T cell repertoires in COVID-19. Per the original data handling: Counts of nucleated cells, estimated from reference gene primer amplification, were obtained. TCRdb keeps only in-frame clones here, not all; method: immunoSEQ multiplex PCR. The DNA gave D and trimming, while V, J and clone size come from that table. The table lists about 230,000 clones, 70% to 90% of them singletons. V shed 5 bases and J shed 5 bases, with 11 bases lying between them. The CDR3 consists of 13 residues. Germline CDR1 reads SGHRS; CDR2 reads YFSETQ. The chain employs TRBV5-1 and TRBJ2-1; D is perhaps TRBD1 (6 bases). This sequence was found in a woman in her 70s with active or convalescent COVID-19. What was sequenced was peripheral blood. Here the CDR3 reads CASRRTADNEQFF. The CDR3, as DNA: TGCGCCAGCAGGAGGACAGCCGACAATGAGCAGTTCTTC. The whole variable domain, remainder taken from reference TRBV5-1 and TRBJ2-1, is KAGVTQTPRYLIKTRGQQVTLSCSPISGHRSVSWYQQTPGQGLQFLFEYFSETQRNKGNFPGRFSGRQFSNSRSEMNVSTLELGDSALYLCASRRTADNEQFFGPGTRLTVL.